The count of the clone carrying this TCR beta chain is one. The data were taken from a study of immune cell composition in non-small cell lung cancer. Data came from immunoSEQ multiplex PCR; TCRdb stores just in-frame clones and leaves some out. This table holds 5,600 or so clones, roughly 78% found once. The CDR3 runs 18 residues. Germline V gives CDR1 SEHNR, CDR2 FQNEAQ (reference sequence). V lost 5 bases, J lost 0 bases, and 17 bases lay in between. Source material: lung tumor tissue. The chain combines TRBV7-9 with TRBJ1-6; D not resolved. This TCR was recovered from a human donor with non-small cell lung cancer. The CDR3: CASSPTPGRSSYNSPLHF. CDR3 coding DNA: TGTGCCAGCAGCCCAACCCCAGGTCGAAGCTCCTATAATTCACCCCTCCACTTT.